Listed below are T cell receptor beta chains from one sample, sequenced in a study of CD8 T cell repertoires and HIV-1 epitope variants. TCRdb's copy holds only in-frame clones and misses some; the assay was immunoSEQ multiplex PCR. The sample shows under 7,500 clones, about 60% of them seen only once. These TCRs are of unknown antigen specificity. Sequencing input: cultured CD8+ T cells derived from PBMCs. These receptors all stem from a male donor with HIV. CDR3s include the opening cysteine and the closing phenylalanine or tryptophan. Each record gives: clone size, D gene, J gene, V gene, CDR3 DNA, CDR3 protein. A D gene is named only where the DNA matches it firmly. Clone size is given for some rows only: seen once, a few or many times, or a class if the clone is expanded.

clone_size: few; d_call: TRBD1; j_call: TRBJ1-3; v_call: TRBV6-1; cdr3_nt: TGTGCCAGCAGTGAAGGGGACAGCCGAAACACCATATATTTT; cdr3_aa: CASSEGDSRNTIYF
clone_size: .; d_call: .; j_call: TRBJ2-5; v_call: TRBV28; cdr3_nt: TGTGCCAGCAGTTCCGTCGACCGAGACCAAGAGACCCAGTACTTC; cdr3_aa: CASSSVDRDQETQYF
clone_size: few; d_call: TRBD1; j_call: TRBJ1-5; v_call: TRBV9; cdr3_nt: TGTGCCAGCAGCGCGACAGGGGGCGAGGATCAGCCCCAGCATTTT; cdr3_aa: CASSATGGEDQPQHF
clone_size: .; d_call: .; j_call: TRBJ1-1; v_call: TRBV11-2; cdr3_nt: TGTGCCAGCAGCTTAGGGCCAGCCGTTGAAGCTTTCTTT; cdr3_aa: CASSLGPAVEAFF
clone_size: few; d_call: .; j_call: TRBJ2-7; v_call: TRBV28; cdr3_nt: TGTGCCAGCAGTTTCGGTACCGAAGGGGTCGACTCCTACGAGCAGTACTTC; cdr3_aa: CASSFGTEGVDSYEQYF
clone_size: few; d_call: .; j_call: TRBJ1-5; v_call: TRBV6-1; cdr3_nt: TGTGCCAGCAGAGACAGATTATATAGCAATCAGCCCCAGCATTTT; cdr3_aa: CASRDRLYSNQPQHF
clone_size: .; d_call: .; j_call: TRBJ2-7; v_call: TRBV5-6; cdr3_nt: TGTGCCAGCAGCTTGTTATTACAGGGTTCGTACGAGCAGTACTTC; cdr3_aa: CASSLLLQGSYEQYF
clone_size: .; d_call: .; j_call: TRBJ1-1; v_call: TRBV15; cdr3_nt: TGTGCCACCAGCAGAGATGTGGGCCCCAGGGTACATACTGAAGCTTTCTTT; cdr3_aa: CATSRDVGPRVHTEAFF
clone_size: .; d_call: .; j_call: TRBJ1-2; v_call: TRBV27; cdr3_nt: TGTGCCAGCAGTCACAGCACAGGGTCAGGCTATGGCTACACCTTC; cdr3_aa: CASSHSTGSGYGYTF
clone_size: few; d_call: TRBD2; j_call: TRBJ2-7; v_call: TRBV27; cdr3_nt: TGTGCCAGCAGTCCGTCGGGACTAGCGGGCTCCTACGAGCAGTACTTC; cdr3_aa: CASSPSGLAGSYEQYF
clone_size: few; d_call: .; j_call: TRBJ1-2; v_call: TRBV19; cdr3_nt: TGTGCCAGTAGTATCCCCGGTGGGGGAAACTATGGCTACACCTTC; cdr3_aa: CASSIPGGGNYGYTF
clone_size: .; d_call: TRBD2; j_call: TRBJ2-1; v_call: TRBV27; cdr3_nt: TGTGCCAGCAGCCTGGGCGGGAGGGGACTAGCGGGCCATCGGCAGTTCTTC; cdr3_aa: CASSLGGRGLAGHRQFF
clone_size: .; d_call: TRBD1; j_call: TRBJ1-1; v_call: TRBV5-4; cdr3_nt: TGTGCCAGCAGCTTGATGGGACAGGGGCCGAACACTGAAGCTTTCTTT; cdr3_aa: CASSLMGQGPNTEAFF
clone_size: .; d_call: TRBD2; j_call: TRBJ2-5; v_call: TRBV9; cdr3_nt: TGTGCCAGCAGCGTGAGCGGGGGGGCCATAGAGACCCAGTACTTC; cdr3_aa: CASSVSGGAIETQYF
clone_size: .; d_call: .; j_call: TRBJ2-7; v_call: TRBV11-1; cdr3_nt: TGTGCCAGCAGCTTACGAGCGGGCGAGCAGTACTTC; cdr3_aa: CASSLRAGEQYF
clone_size: few; d_call: TRBD1; j_call: TRBJ1-2; v_call: TRBV6-1; cdr3_nt: TGTGCCAGCAGTGACCAGGACAGGGGAAACTATGGCTACACCTTC; cdr3_aa: CASSDQDRGNYGYTF
clone_size: .; d_call: TRBD2; j_call: TRBJ2-2; v_call: TRBV10-3; cdr3_nt: TGTGCCATCAGTGGAGTACTAGCGAGCACCGGGGAGCTGTTTTTT; cdr3_aa: CAISGVLASTGELFF